This TCR beta chain is drawn from a study of post-analysis software for immune sequencing data (dated by TCRdb to between 2015 and 2016). Study-level background: The recorded disease courses included relapsing-remitting, secondary progressive and progressive-relapsing multiple sclerosis, and some patients had no subtype annotation. The patient repertoires were set against eleven to twelve previously published healthy control repertoires from donors whose ages ranged from about 6 to 26 years. A subset of samples was prepared in parallel using single-end sample barcoding, then pooled and co-amplified after Illumina adapter ligation. The paper's findings and limits, for the study overall: The multiple sclerosis patient group was slightly younger than the control group. When samples were clustered directly using the F measure, samples prepared in the same batch co-clustered strongly, which prompted a batch-effect correction. Normalized Chao1 diversity was significantly lower in multiple sclerosis patients than controls, suggesting substantial peripheral T-cell clonal expansion. Four or five TRBV segments, including TRBV5-6, TRBV5-1 and TRBV20-1, were significantly more frequent in patients than controls.

The protocol used for the library was PCR. For sequencing, an Illumina HiSeq 2500 was employed. Unique molecular identifiers were incorporated into TCR beta cDNA libraries to reduce PCR and sequencing biases. Per 1 to 10 million input T cells, some 500,000 cDNA molecules were obtained, such that each molecule approximated one T cell. Patient libraries were prepared and sequenced with the same protocol used for the earlier healthy control dataset. Within a given batch, samples were prepared together, multiplexed and sequenced on the same HiSeq lane. In the original analysis: Raw barcoded reads were processed with MIGEC, discarding single-read molecular identifier groups before consensus assembly and CDR3 extraction. Clonotype tables were post-analysed with VDJtools, and diversity was normalized by down-sampling all datasets to the smallest sample size. Repertoire overlap clustering matched CDR3 amino acid but not nucleotide sequences to correct batch-related cross-sample contamination. TCRdb trimmed the raw reads at Q25, called clones with MiXCR and kept productive beta chains. Identical CDR3 proteins give one entry, which carries the most common genes and DNA. TCRdb's processing, not the study's, gives the V and J calls here. The sample includes 750,000 to 950,000 distinct CDR3 sequences, with approximately 44% observed a single time. The top ten constitute 4.9% of the sample.

TCR beta repertoires were profiled from peripheral blood of roughly twelve young patients with multiple sclerosis to demonstrate the VDJtools post-analysis software. The patients with multiple sclerosis were children and adolescents between about 6 and 17 years of age. CDR1 SGDLS and CDR2 YYNGEE are derived from the germline V gene. V gives up 0 bases and J gives up 5 bases, and the segment between their germline ends measures 10 bases. Including cysteine and phenylalanine, the CDR3 has 14 amino acids. Solely the CDR3 DNA is kept, with 42 bases framed from the first base. In regard to this clonotype: What this receptor recognizes is not known. No base quality values were provided; no much bigger clone lies one nucleotide off.

Specimen: blood. The clonotype comes from a girl aged 5 to 17 with multiple sclerosis. The rearrangement joined TRBV9 to TRBJ2-3, with an unclear D gene assignment. The DNA sequence is TGTGCCAGCAGCGTAGCTGTGGTGGGAGATACGCAGTATTTT. Translated, it gives CASSVAVVGDTQYF.